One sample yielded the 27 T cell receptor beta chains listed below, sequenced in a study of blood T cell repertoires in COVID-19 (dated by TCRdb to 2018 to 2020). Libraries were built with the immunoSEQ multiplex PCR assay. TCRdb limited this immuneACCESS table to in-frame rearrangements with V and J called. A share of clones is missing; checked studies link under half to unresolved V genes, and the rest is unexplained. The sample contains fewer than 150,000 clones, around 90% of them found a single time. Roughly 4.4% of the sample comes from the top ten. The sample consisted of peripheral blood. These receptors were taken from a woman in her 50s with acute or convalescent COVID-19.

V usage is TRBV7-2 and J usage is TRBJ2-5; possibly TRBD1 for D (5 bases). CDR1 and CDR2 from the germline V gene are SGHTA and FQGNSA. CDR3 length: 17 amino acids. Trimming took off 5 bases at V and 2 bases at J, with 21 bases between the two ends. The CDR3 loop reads CASSTRAQMITQETQYF. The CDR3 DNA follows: TGTGCCAGCAGCACCAGGGCCCAAATGATCACTCAAGAGACCCAGTACTTC.

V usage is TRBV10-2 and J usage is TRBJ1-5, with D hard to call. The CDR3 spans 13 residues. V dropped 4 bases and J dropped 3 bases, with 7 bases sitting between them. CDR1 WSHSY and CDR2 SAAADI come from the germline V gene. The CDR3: CASSGGLNQPQHF. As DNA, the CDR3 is TGCGCCAGCAGTGGCGGTCTCAATCAGCCCCAGCATTTT.

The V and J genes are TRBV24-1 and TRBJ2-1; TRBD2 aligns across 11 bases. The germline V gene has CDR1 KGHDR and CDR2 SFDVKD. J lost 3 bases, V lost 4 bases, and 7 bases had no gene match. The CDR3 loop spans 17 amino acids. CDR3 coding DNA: TGTGCCACCAGTGACCCCGGGACTAGCGGACGCTACAATGAGCAGTTCTTC. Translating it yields CATSDPGTSGRYNEQFF.

CDR3 sequence: CSVDRAGNEQFF. The CDR3 DNA follows: TGCAGCGTTGACAGGGCTGGCAATGAGCAGTTCTTC. V and J are TRBV29-1 and TRBJ2-1; D perhaps matches TRBD1 (5 bases). V lost 3 bases, J lost 6 bases, and 9 bases lay in between. The V gene's germline CDR1 is SQVTM and CDR2 ANQGSEA. This CDR3 region has 12 residues.

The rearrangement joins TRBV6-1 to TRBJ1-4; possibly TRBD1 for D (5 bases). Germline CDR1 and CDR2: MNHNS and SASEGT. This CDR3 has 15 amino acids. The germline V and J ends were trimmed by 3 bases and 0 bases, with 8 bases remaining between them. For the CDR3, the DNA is TGTGCCAGCAGTGATGACAGCACAACTAATGAAAAACTGTTTTTT. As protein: CASSDDSTTNEKLFF.

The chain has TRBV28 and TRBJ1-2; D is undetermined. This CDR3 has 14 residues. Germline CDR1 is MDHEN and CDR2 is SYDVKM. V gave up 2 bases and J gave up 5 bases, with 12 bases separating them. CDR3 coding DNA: TGTGCCAGCAGTTTAGCCGGGGAAGGGTATGGCTACACCTTC. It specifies CASSLAGEGYGYTF.

The chain's CDR3 is CASSREGGSGSPLHF. Here the CDR3 DNA reads TGTGCCAGCAGCCGGGAGGGGGGATCGGGTTCACCCCTCCACTTT. The rearrangement uses TRBV3-1 (or the pseudogene TRBV3-2) and TRBJ1-6; perhaps TRBD1 as D (6 bases). The CDR3 spans 15 residues. The V and J ends lost 4 bases and 9 bases respectively, with 16 bases between them. Germline lookup yields CDR1 LGHDT and CDR2 YNNKEL (reference sequence).

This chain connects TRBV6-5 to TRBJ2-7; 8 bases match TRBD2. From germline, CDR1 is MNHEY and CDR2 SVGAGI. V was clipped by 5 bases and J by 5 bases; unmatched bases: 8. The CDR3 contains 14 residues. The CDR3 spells CASSLSGSGNEQYF. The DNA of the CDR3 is TGTGCCAGCAGTCTTTCGGGTAGCGGGAACGAGCAGTACTTC.

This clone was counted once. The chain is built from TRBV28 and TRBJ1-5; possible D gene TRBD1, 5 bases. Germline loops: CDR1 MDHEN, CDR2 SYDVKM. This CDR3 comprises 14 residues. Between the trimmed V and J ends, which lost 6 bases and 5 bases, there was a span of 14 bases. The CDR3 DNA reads TGTGCCAGCAGGTCGACCCAGGGCGATCAGCCCCAGCATTTT. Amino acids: CASRSTQGDQPQHF.

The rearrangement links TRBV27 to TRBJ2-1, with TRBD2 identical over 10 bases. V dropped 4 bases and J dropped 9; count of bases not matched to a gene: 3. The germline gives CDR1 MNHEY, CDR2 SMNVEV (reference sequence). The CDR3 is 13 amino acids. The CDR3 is CASSSRLAGEQFF. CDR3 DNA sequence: TGTGCCAGCAGTTCCAGACTAGCGGGTGAGCAGTTCTTC.

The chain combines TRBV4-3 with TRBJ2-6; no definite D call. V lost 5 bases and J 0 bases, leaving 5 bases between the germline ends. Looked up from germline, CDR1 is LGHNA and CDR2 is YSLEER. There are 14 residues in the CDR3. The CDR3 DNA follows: TGCGCCAGCAGCTCCTACTCTGGGGCCAACGTCCTGACTTTC. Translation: CASSSYSGANVLTF.

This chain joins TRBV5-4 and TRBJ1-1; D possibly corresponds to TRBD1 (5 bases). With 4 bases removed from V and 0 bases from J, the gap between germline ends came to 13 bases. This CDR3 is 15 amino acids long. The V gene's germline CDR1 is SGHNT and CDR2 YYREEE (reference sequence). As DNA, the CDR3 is TGTGCCAGCAGCGCTGCGGGGCTGTTGAACACTGAAGCTTTCTTT. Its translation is CASSAAGLLNTEAFF. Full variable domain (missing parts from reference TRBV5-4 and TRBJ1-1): ETGVTQSPTHLIKTRGQQVTLRCSSQSGHNTVSWYQQALGQGPQFIFQYYREEENGRGNFPPRFSGLQFPNYSSELNVNALELDDSALYLCASSAAGLLNTEAFFGQGTRLTVV.

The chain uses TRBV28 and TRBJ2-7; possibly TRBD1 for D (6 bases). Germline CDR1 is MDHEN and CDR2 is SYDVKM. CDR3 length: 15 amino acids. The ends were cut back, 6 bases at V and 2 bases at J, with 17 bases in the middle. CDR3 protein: CASRSLDRSTYEQYF. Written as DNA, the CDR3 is TGTGCCAGCAGGTCCCTGGACAGATCGACCTACGAGCAGTACTTC.

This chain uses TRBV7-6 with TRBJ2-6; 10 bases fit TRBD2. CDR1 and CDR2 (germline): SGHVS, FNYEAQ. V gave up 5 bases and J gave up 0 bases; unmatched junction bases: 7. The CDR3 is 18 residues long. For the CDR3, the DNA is TGTGCCAGCAGCCCGGGACTAGCGAAAAACTCTGGGGCCAACGTCCTGACTTTC. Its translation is CASSPGLAKNSGANVLTF.

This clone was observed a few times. The CDR3 sequence is CASSYGGAGEGYEQYF. CDR3 coding DNA: TGTGCCAGCAGTTACGGGGGGGCAGGGGAGGGATACGAGCAGTACTTC. The chain carries TRBV6-5 and TRBJ2-7, with D possibly matching TRBD2 (7 bases). In germline, CDR1 is MNHEY, CDR2 SVGAGI. The V end was cut by 2 bases, the J end by 4 bases, with 18 bases between. The CDR3 length is 16 residues.

The CDR3 is CASSPYTGGVQFF. The CDR3 region has the DNA TGTGCCAGCAGCCCCTACACAGGGGGCGTACAGTTCTTC. V gene TRBV7-9 combines with J gene TRBJ2-1, with 9 positions matching TRBD1. CDR1 and CDR2 (germline): SEHNR, FQNEAQ (reference sequence). The CDR3 is made up of 13 amino acids. V shed 5 bases and J 13 bases; nucleotides not matched to a gene: 9.

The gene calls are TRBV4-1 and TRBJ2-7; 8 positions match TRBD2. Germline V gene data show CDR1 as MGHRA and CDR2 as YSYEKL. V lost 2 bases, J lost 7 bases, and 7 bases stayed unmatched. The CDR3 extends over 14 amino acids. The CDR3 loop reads CASSQTGGLGEQYF. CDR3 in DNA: TGCGCCAGCAGCCAAACGGGGGGGCTGGGGGAGCAGTACTTC.

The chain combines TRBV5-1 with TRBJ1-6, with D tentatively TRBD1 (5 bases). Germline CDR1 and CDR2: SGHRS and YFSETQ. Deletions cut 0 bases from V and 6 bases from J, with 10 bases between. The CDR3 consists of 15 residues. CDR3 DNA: TGCGCCAGCAGCTTGGCCGACAGTTTTAATTCACCCCTCCACTTT. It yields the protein CASSLADSFNSPLHF.

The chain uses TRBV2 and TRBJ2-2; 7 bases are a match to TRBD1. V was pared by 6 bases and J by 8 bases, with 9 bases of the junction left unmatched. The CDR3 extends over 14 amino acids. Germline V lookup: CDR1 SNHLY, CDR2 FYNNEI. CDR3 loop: CASRRDRTYGELFF. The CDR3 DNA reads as TGTGCCAGCAGGAGGGACAGAACCTATGGGGAGCTGTTTTTT.

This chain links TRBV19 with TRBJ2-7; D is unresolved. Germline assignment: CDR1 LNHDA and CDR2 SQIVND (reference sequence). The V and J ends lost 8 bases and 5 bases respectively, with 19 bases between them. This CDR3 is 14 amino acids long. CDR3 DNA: TGTGCCAGTGGCCAGAGCTACGGGTGGCACGAGCAGTACTTC. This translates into CASGQSYGWHEQYF.

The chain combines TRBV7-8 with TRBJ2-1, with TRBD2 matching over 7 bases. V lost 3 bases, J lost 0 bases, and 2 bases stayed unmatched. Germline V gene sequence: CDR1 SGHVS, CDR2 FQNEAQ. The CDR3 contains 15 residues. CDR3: CASSLGGTSYNEQFF. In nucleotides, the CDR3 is TGTGCCAGCAGCTTGGGAGGGACCTCCTACAATGAGCAGTTCTTC.

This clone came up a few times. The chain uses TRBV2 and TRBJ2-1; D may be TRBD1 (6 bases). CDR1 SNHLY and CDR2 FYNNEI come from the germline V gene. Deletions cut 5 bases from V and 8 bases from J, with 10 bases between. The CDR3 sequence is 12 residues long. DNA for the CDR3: TGTGCCAGCAGTACAGGGTTCGATGAGCAGTTCTTC. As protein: CASSTGFDEQFF. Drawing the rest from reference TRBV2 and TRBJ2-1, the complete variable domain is EPEVTQTPSHQVTQMGQEVILRCVPISNHLYFYWYRQILGQKVEFLVSFYNNEISEKSEIFDDQFSVERPDGSNFTLKIRSTKLEDSAMYFCASSTGFDEQFFGPGTRLTVL.

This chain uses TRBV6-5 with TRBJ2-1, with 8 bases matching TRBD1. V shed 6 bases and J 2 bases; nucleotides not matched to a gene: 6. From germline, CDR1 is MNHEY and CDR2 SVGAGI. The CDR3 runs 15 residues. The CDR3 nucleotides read TGTGCCAGCAGCCTGGACAGGGTCACCTACAATGAGCAGTTCTTC. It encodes CASSLDRVTYNEQFF.

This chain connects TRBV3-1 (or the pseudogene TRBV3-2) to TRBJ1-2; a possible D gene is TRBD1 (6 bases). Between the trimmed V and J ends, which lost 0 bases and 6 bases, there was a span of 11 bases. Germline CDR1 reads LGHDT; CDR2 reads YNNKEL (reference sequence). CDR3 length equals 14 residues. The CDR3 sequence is CASSQDPQGNGYTF. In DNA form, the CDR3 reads TGTGCCAGCAGCCAAGACCCACAGGGTAATGGCTACACCTTC.

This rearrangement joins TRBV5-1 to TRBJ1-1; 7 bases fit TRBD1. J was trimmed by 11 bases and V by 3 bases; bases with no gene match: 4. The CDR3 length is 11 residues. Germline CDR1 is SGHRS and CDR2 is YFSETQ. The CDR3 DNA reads TGCGCCAGCAGCTCCGACAGGGCCGCTTTCTTT. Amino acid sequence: CASSSDRAAFF.

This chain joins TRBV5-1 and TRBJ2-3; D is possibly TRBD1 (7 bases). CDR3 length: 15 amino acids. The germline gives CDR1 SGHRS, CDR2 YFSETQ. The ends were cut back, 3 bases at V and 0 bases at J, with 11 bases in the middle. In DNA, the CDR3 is TGCGCCAGCAGCTGGCGGGACAGAAGCACAGATACGCAGTATTTT. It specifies CASSWRDRSTDTQYF. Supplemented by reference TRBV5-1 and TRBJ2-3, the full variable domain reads KAGVTQTPRYLIKTRGQQVTLSCSPISGHRSVSWYQQTPGQGLQFLFEYFSETQRNKGNFPGRFSGRQFSNSRSEMNVSTLELGDSALYLCASSWRDRSTDTQYFGPGTRLTVL.

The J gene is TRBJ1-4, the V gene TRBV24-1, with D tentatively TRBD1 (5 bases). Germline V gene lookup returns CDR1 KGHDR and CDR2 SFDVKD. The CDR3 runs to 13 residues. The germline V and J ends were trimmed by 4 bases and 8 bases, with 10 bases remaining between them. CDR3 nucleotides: TGTGCCACCAGTGACAGGGTGGGGGAAAAACTGTTTTTT. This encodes CATSDRVGEKLFF.